One sample yielded the 32 T cell receptor beta chains listed below, sequenced in a study of Ad26.COV2.S vaccination and SARS-CoV-2 variants. Only in-frame clones appear in the TCRdb table, and some are missing; sequencing was by immunoSEQ multiplex PCR. This sample yields under 600,000 clones, of which roughly nine tenths are seen a single time; about 1.5% belongs to the top ten. The sample's treatment: about 20 received Ad26.COV2.S at low or high dose, single or two shots; about 5 received placebo; per-sample allocation not given. Day 63 after the first vaccine or placebo injection was the time point for sampling. The sample here was peripheral blood, taken in a trial of Ad26.COV2.S vaccine versus placebo. The origin of the receptors is a person aged 18-65 years who received the Ad26.COV2.S COVID-19 vaccine or a placebo.

This chain uses TRBV6-6 with TRBJ1-2; D gene unclear. Trimming pared 6 bases from V and 3 bases from J, leaving 8 bases between. The CDR3 sequence is 12 residues long. The germline V gene has CDR1 MNHNY and CDR2 SVGAGI (reference sequence). This CDR3 reads CASSGVYYGYTF. In DNA form, the CDR3 reads TGTGCCAGCAGCGGCGTTTACTATGGCTACACCTTC.

This clone appeared a single time. The chain combines TRBV11-2 with TRBJ1-1, with D perhaps TRBD1 (5 bases). Germline CDR1 reads SGHAT; CDR2 reads FQNNGV. The ends were cut back, 1 base at V and 9 bases at J, with 12 bases in the middle. There are 13 residues in the CDR3. In nucleotides, the CDR3 is TGTGCCAGCAGCTTAGGGGGCGGACCCCAAGCTTTCTTT. Translating gives CASSLGGGPQAFF.

V is TRBV5-1 and J is TRBJ1-3; 11 nucleotides align to TRBD1. Trimming cost V 0 bases and J 1 base; bases outside gene matches: 3. The CDR3 length is 17 residues. Per the germline V gene, CDR1 is SGHRS and CDR2 is YFSETQ. The CDR3 loop is CASSLGTGGASGNTIYF. DNA for the CDR3: TGCGCCAGCAGCTTGGGGACAGGGGGCGCTTCTGGAAACACCATATATTTT. The variable domain in full, with the rest retrieved from reference TRBV5-1 and TRBJ1-3, is KAGVTQTPRYLIKTRGQQVTLSCSPISGHRSVSWYQQTPGQGLQFLFEYFSETQRNKGNFPGRFSGRQFSNSRSEMNVSTLELGDSALYLCASSLGTGGASGNTIYFGEGSWLTVV.

The gene calls are TRBV19 and TRBJ2-1; TRBD2 agrees at 10 bases. Germline V lookup: CDR1 LNHDA, CDR2 SQIVND (reference sequence). V dropped 4 bases and J dropped 2; count of bases not matched to a gene: 5. The CDR3 totals 16 residues. The CDR3 reads CASSNLAGDPYNEQFF. The CDR3 coding sequence is TGTGCCAGTAGTAATCTAGCGGGAGATCCCTACAATGAGCAGTTCTTC.

The gene calls are TRBV3-1 (or the pseudogene TRBV3-2) and TRBJ2-7; D not resolved. Germline V gives CDR1 LGHDT, CDR2 YNNKEL (reference sequence). Trimming took off 2 bases at V and 2 bases at J, with 7 bases between the two ends. The CDR3 consists of 13 residues. Here the CDR3 DNA reads TGTGCCAGCAGCCAAACAGCAGCCTACGAGCAGTACTTC. This gives the protein CASSQTAAYEQYF.

The CDR3 nucleotides read TGCGCCAGCAGGCCCGAGGGGGGAGGGCCCACAGATACGCAGTATTTT. Protein product: CASRPEGGGPTDTQYF. V usage is TRBV5-1 and J usage is TRBJ2-3; D is perhaps TRBD2 (7 bases). V lost 5 bases and J 2 bases, leaving 18 bases between the germline ends. The CDR3 runs 16 residues. Germline loops: CDR1 SGHRS, CDR2 YFSETQ.

The chain uses TRBV19 and TRBJ2-7, with a weak D call TRBD1 (6 bases). V shed 5 bases and J shed 7 bases, with 15 bases lying between them. Per germline, CDR1 LNHDA and CDR2 SQIVND (reference sequence). The CDR3 consists of 13 residues. The CDR3 bases are TGTGCCAGTAGTTTTGGACAGACGGTAGAGCAGTACTTC. Translation gives CASSFGQTVEQYF.

The CDR3 region is CASSGQGLRGNTIYF. As DNA, the CDR3 is TGTGCCAGCAGCGGGCAGGGTCTACGAGGAAACACCATATATTTT. The rearrangement uses TRBV2 and TRBJ1-3; D may be TRBD1 (5 bases). The CDR3 length is 15 residues. V lost 6 bases to trimming and J lost 4 bases, with 16 bases between them. CDR1 is SNHLY and CDR2 is FYNNEI in the germline V gene.

The chain joins TRBV10-3 to TRBJ2-1, with D unclear. Trimming pared 2 bases from V and 6 bases from J, leaving 11 bases between. The CDR3 sequence is 14 residues long. CDR1 is ENHRY, CDR2 SYGVKD, per germline. The CDR3, as DNA: TGTGCCATCAGTGAGGCTTTCTCGGGCAATGAGCAGTTCTTC. Residues: CAISEAFSGNEQFF.

This chain joins TRBV18 and TRBJ2-5; TRBD1 aligns across 7 bases. The V gene's germline CDR1 is KGHSH and CDR2 LQKENI. The CDR3 consists of 16 residues. J lost 0 bases, V lost 3 bases, and 7 bases had no gene match. DNA for the CDR3: TGTGCCAGCTCACCCAGAAAAACAGGGGACCAAGAGACCCAGTACTTC. Its protein is CASSPRKTGDQETQYF.

The rearrangement links TRBV7-6 to TRBJ2-1, with TRBD2 matching 13 bases. The CDR3 totals 16 residues. The V gene's germline CDR1 is SGHVS and CDR2 FNYEAQ. The junction had 8 bases not matched to a gene; V was cut back by 4 bases and J by 8 bases. Here the CDR3 reads CASSSRTSGRLYEQFF. In DNA form, the CDR3 reads TGTGCCAGCAGCTCCCGGACTAGCGGGAGACTCTATGAGCAGTTCTTC.

The V and J genes are TRBV2 and TRBJ1-6, with 8 bases that match TRBD1. Germline V gene sequence: CDR1 SNHLY, CDR2 FYNNEI. This CDR3 has 13 residues. J gave up 13 bases and V 6 bases, and 8 bases lay outside the gene matches. Here the CDR3 DNA reads TGTGCCAGCAGACCTTTTACAGGGGGTCCCCTCCACTTT. Its protein product is CASRPFTGGPLHF.

This clone has a handful of counts. This sequence joins TRBV28 and TRBJ2-2; no reliable D call. The V and J ends lost 5 bases and 1 base respectively, with 17 bases between them. The CDR3 runs to 17 residues. Germline CDR1 reads MDHEN; CDR2 reads SYDVKM. The CDR3 nucleotides read TGTGCCAGCAGTCCCCGCGGTCGCATGAGGAACACCGGGGAGCTGTTTTTT. This codes for CASSPRGRMRNTGELFF.

The chain has TRBV11-2 and TRBJ2-7; the match to TRBD1 covers 7 bases. The CDR3 runs 17 residues. With V trimmed by 1 base and J by 0 bases, 9 bases remained unmatched. CDR1 is SGHAT, CDR2 FQNNGV, per germline. In DNA form, the CDR3 reads TGTGCCAGCAGCTTAGCTGGGGCGGCAGGGGGCTCCTACGAGCAGTACTTC. Translation: CASSLAGAAGGSYEQYF.

This clone was observed a few times. The V and J genes are TRBV19 and TRBJ2-1, with TRBD1 identical over 10 bases. The CDR3 totals 16 residues. Trimming removed 4 bases from V and 2 bases from J; junction bases left unmatched: 5. Germline CDR1 reads LNHDA; CDR2 reads SQIVND (reference sequence). In nucleotides, the CDR3 is TGTGCCAGTAGTAGGGGGACAGGGGTCACCTACAATGAGCAGTTCTTC. Its protein is CASSRGTGVTYNEQFF. Using reference TRBV19 and TRBJ2-1 for the parts outside the CDR3, the full variable domain is DGGITQSPKYLFRKEGQNVTLSCEQNLNHDAMYWYRQDPGQGLRLIYYSQIVNDFQKGDIAEGYSVSREKKESFPLTVTSAQKNPTAFYLCASSRGTGVTYNEQFFGPGTRLTVL.

V gene TRBV6-5 combines with J gene TRBJ1-2, with 8 nucleotides matching TRBD1. Germline loops: CDR1 MNHEY, CDR2 SVGAGI. V lost 7 bases to trimming and J lost 5 bases; unmatched junction nucleotides: 9. The CDR3 loop spans 14 amino acids. The CDR3 protein is CASKRDRQNYGYTF. The CDR3, as DNA: TGTGCCAGCAAGAGGGACAGGCAGAATTATGGCTACACCTTC.

This clone was detected a few times. Here the CDR3 reads CASSLRLAGGNEQFF. The CDR3 nucleotides read TGCGCCAGCAGCCTACGACTAGCGGGGGGGAATGAGCAGTTCTTC. The rearrangement uses TRBV4-3 and TRBJ2-1; 14 bases are a match to TRBD2. From germline, CDR1 is LGHNA and CDR2 YSLEER. This CDR3 has 15 amino acids. The V and J ends lost 4 bases and 7 bases, in that order; junction bases with no gene match: 3.

Here the CDR3 reads CASSQGGYQSSGANVLTF. CDR3 nucleotide sequence: TGTGCCAGCAGCCAAGGAGGGTACCAAAGCTCTGGGGCCAACGTCCTGACTTTC. This sequence joins TRBV3-1 (or the pseudogene TRBV3-2) and TRBJ2-6; D is perhaps TRBD2 (5 bases). With 1 base removed from V and 0 bases from J, the gap between germline ends came to 13 bases. This CDR3 has 18 amino acids. CDR1 is LGHDT, CDR2 YNNKEL, per germline (reference sequence).

This chain connects TRBV11-2 to TRBJ2-4; perhaps TRBD2 as D (6 bases). V was clipped by 6 bases and J by 4 bases, with 13 bases between them. Germline V gene lookup returns CDR1 SGHAT and CDR2 FQNNGV. The CDR3 is 14 residues long. In nucleotides, the CDR3 is TGTGCCAGCAGGGACGGGAGTAGGAAAAACATTCAGTACTTC. The encoded protein is CASRDGSRKNIQYF.

In this sample, this clone turned up once. The chain is built from TRBV7-2 and TRBJ2-2; the D is unclear. This CDR3 has 13 amino acids. The V gene's germline CDR1 is SGHTA and CDR2 FQGNSA. Trimming removed 4 bases at V and 5 bases at J, with 8 bases between. CDR3 in DNA: TGTGCCAGCAGCTACAGTAGTACCGGGGAGCTGTTTTTT. This translates into CASSYSSTGELFF.

The chain combines TRBV24-1 with TRBJ2-1; TRBD2 agrees at 7 bases. This CDR3 has 16 amino acids. Germline V gene data show CDR1 as KGHDR and CDR2 as SFDVKD. Trimming removed 5 bases from V and 1 base from J; junction bases left unmatched: 7. In nucleotides, the CDR3 is TGTGCCACCAGTGTTGGGAGGGCCTTTTCCTACAATGAGCAGTTCTTC. Residues: CATSVGRAFSYNEQFF.

This chain connects TRBV2 to TRBJ2-1, with D possibly being TRBD2 (6 bases). This CDR3 has 14 residues. Germline V lookup: CDR1 SNHLY, CDR2 FYNNEI. V shed 7 bases and J shed 1 base, with 11 bases lying between them. As DNA, the CDR3 is TGTGCCAGCATCTTAGCGGTTTCCTACAATGAGCAGTTCTTC. This gives the protein CASILAVSYNEQFF.

The chain carries TRBV2 and TRBJ1-6; a weak D match, TRBD1 (6 bases). CDR1 SNHLY and CDR2 FYNNEI come from the germline V gene. This CDR3 is 14 amino acids long. Trimming removed 7 bases from V and 10 bases from J, with 17 bases in between. The CDR3 coding sequence is TGTGCCAGCAAATCGGACAGCCGGACCTCACCCCTCCACTTT. As protein: CASKSDSRTSPLHF. The full variable domain, completed using reference TRBV2 and TRBJ1-6, is EPEVTQTPSHQVTQMGQEVILRCVPISNHLYFYWYRQILGQKVEFLVSFYNNEISEKSEIFDDQFSVERPDGSNFTLKIRSTKLEDSAMYFCASKSDSRTSPLHFGNGTRLTVT.

The rearrangement links TRBV6-2 or TRBV6-3 to TRBJ2-2; 10 bases line up with TRBD2. The length of the CDR3 is 18 residues. The V segment lost 5 bases and the J segment 3 bases; nucleotides outside the gene matches: 12. CDR1 MNHEY and CDR2 SVGEGT come from the germline V gene. The CDR3 coding sequence is TGTGCCAGCAGTATTAGTAGCGGGAGGAGCACGTACACCGGGGAGCTGTTTTTT. This gives the protein CASSISSGRSTYTGELFF.

This clone was recorded once. In DNA form, the CDR3 reads TGTGCCAGCAGCTTGGCCCTGGCGGTACACCTCAATGAGCAGTTCTTC. Translation gives CASSLALAVHLNEQFF. J is TRBJ2-1 and V is TRBV5-4; no clear D gene. Germline V gene data show CDR1 as SGHNT and CDR2 as YYREEE (reference sequence). The CDR3 is made up of 16 amino acids. V lost 0 bases to trimming and J lost 6 bases, with 16 bases between them. The whole variable domain, remainder taken from reference TRBV5-4 and TRBJ2-1, is ETGVTQSPTHLIKTRGQQVTLRCSSQSGHNTVSWYQQALGQGPQFIFQYYREEENGRGNFPPRFSGLQFPNYSSELNVNALELDDSALYLCASSLALAVHLNEQFFGPGTRLTVL.

CDR3 in amino acids: CASSFSWTAGDDGDNTEAFF. DNA for the CDR3: TGTGCCAGCAGTTTTTCCTGGACAGCGGGTGACGACGGGGACAACACTGAAGCTTTCTTT. The gene calls are TRBV6-2 or TRBV6-3 and TRBJ1-1; perhaps TRBD1 as D (6 bases). Trimming removed 4 bases from V and 2 bases from J, with 29 bases in between. This CDR3 contains 20 residues. Per germline, CDR1 MNHEY and CDR2 SVGEGT.

The chain employs TRBV5-1 and TRBJ2-7; D gene ambiguous. The V gene lost 1 base and the J gene lost 4 bases, with 9 bases spanning the gap. The CDR3 extends over 13 amino acids. CDR1 is SGHRS and CDR2 is YFSETQ in the germline V gene. This CDR3 reads CASSLQDNYEQYF. CDR3 in DNA: TGCGCCAGCAGCTTGCAAGACAATTACGAGCAGTACTTC.

DNA for the CDR3: TGTGCCAGCAGATATGGGGGACGGGAGGTATCCTACAATGAGCAGTTCTTC. It translates to CASRYGGREVSYNEQFF. The chain recombines TRBV27 with TRBJ2-1; 7 nucleotides align to TRBD2. The CDR3 length is 17 residues. The germline V gene has CDR1 MNHEY and CDR2 SMNVEV (reference sequence). Trimming took 6 bases from V and 1 from J; bases not matched to a gene: 12.

This chain uses TRBV10-1 with TRBJ1-2; D is undetermined. The CDR3 has 13 amino acids. V shed 1 base and J shed 5 bases, with 8 bases lying between them. Germline assignment: CDR1 WNHNN and CDR2 SYGVQD (reference sequence). The CDR3 is CASSEFHEYGYTF. For the CDR3, the DNA is TGCGCCAGCAGTGAGTTTCATGAGTATGGCTACACCTTC.

The rearrangement links TRBV6-2 or TRBV6-3 to TRBJ2-7; 7 bases fit TRBD1. The CDR3 is 17 residues long. CDR1 MNHEY and CDR2 SVGEGT come from the germline V gene. V shed 0 bases, J shed 2 bases, and the junction held 10 bases outside the gene matches. CDR3 residues: CASSYSNTGTDTYEQYF. CDR3 coding DNA: TGTGCCAGCAGTTACTCAAACACCGGGACAGACACCTACGAGCAGTACTTC.

This sequence joins TRBV6-5 and TRBJ2-7; D is possibly TRBD1 or TRBD2 (5 bases each). Germline V lookup: CDR1 MNHEY, CDR2 SVGAGI. Trimming cost V 3 bases and J 1 base, with 13 bases left between them. The CDR3 loop spans 15 amino acids. The CDR3 sequence: CASSYGVGASYEQYF. The CDR3 DNA reads TGTGCCAGCAGTTATGGCGTCGGGGCTTCCTACGAGCAGTACTTC.

The chain is built from TRBV7-3 and TRBJ2-2; D is undetermined. The germline V and J ends were trimmed by 3 bases and 6 bases, with 8 bases remaining between them. The V gene's germline CDR1 is SGHTA and CDR2 FQGTGA. This CDR3 comprises 13 residues. CDR3 sequence: CASSFGAAGELFF. The CDR3 DNA reads as TGTGCCAGCAGCTTCGGAGCAGCCGGGGAGCTGTTTTTT. Supplemented by reference TRBV7-3 and TRBJ2-2, the full variable domain reads GAGVSQTPSNKVTEKGKYVELRCDPISGHTALYWYRQSLGQGPEFLIYFQGTGAADDSGLPNDRFFAVRPEGSVSTLKIQRTERGDSAVYLCASSFGAAGELFFGEGSRLTVL.